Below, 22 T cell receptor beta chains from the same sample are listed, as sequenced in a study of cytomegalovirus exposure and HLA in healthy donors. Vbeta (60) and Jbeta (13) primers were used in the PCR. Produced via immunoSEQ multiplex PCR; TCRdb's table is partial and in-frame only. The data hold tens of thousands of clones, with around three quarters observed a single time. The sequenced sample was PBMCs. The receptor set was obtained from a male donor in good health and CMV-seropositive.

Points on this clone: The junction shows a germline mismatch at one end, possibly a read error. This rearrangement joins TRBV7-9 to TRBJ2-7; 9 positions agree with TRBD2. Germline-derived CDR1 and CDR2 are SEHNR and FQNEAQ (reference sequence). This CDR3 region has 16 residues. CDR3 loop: CSSSLTRLAEDYEQYF. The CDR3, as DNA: TGTTCCAGCAGCTTAACAAGACTAGCGGAGGACTACGAGCAGTACTTC.

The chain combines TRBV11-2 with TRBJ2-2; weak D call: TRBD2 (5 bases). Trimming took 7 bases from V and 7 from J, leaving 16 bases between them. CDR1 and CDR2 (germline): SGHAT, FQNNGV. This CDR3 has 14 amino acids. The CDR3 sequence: CASNVGRTGGELFF. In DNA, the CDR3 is TGTGCCAGCAATGTTGGTAGGACTGGCGGGGAGCTGTTTTTT.

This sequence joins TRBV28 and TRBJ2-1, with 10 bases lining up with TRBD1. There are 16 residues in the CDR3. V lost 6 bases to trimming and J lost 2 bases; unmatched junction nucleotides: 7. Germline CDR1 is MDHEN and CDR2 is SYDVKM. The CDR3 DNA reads TGTGCCAGCAGCGCCGGGACAGGGGCGACCTACAATGAGCAGTTCTTC. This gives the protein CASSAGTGATYNEQFF.

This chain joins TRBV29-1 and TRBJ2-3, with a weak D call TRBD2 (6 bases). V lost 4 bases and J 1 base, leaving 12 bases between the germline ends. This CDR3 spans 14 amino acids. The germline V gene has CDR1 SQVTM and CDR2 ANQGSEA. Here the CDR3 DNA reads TGCAGCGTTGTTCGGCGGGGAGGCACAGATACGCAGTATTTT. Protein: CSVVRRGGTDTQYF.

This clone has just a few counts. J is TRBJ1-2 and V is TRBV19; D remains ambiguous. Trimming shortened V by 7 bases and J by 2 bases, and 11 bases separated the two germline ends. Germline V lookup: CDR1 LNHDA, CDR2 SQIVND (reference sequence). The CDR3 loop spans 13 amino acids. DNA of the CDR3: TGTGCCAGTATCCCGCGGGTAAACTATGGCTACACCTTC. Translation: CASIPRVNYGYTF.

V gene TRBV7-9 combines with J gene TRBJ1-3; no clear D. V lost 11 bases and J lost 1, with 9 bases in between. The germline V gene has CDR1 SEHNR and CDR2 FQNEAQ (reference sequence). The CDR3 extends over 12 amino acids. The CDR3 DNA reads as TGTGCCCTCCCCAGGTCTGGAAACACCATATATTTT. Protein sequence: CALPRSGNTIYF.

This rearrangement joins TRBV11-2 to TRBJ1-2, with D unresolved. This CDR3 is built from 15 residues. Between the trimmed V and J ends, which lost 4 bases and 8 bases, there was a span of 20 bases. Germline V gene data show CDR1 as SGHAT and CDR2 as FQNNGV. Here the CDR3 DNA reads TGTGCCAGCAGCTCGATTAGGGCGGGTTGGACCGGCTACACCTTC. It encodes CASSSIRAGWTGYTF.

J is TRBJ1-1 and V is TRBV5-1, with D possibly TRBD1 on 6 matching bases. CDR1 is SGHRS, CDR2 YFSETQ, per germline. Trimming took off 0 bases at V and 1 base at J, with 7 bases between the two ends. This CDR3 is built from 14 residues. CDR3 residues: CASSLGQANTEAFF. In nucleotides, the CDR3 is TGCGCCAGCAGCTTGGGACAGGCGAACACTGAAGCTTTCTTT.

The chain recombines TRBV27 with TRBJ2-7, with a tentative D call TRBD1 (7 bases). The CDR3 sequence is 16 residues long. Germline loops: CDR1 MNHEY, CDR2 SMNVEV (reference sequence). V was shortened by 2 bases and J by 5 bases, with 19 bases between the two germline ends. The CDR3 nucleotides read TGTGCCAGCAGTTTAAGGTCCATGCAGGGGGGAAACGAGCAGTACTTC. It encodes CASSLRSMQGGNEQYF.

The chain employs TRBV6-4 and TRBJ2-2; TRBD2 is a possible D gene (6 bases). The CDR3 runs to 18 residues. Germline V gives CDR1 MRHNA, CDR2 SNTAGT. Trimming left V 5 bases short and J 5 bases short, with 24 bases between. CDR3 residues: CASSPRLVDLGGTGELFF. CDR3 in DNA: TGTGCCAGCAGTCCGCGACTAGTCGACCTTGGAGGGACCGGGGAGCTGTTTTTT.

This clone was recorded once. In nucleotides, the CDR3 is TGTGCCATCAGTGAGGTCCAGAACACTGAAGCTTTCTTT. It yields the protein CAISEVQNTEAFF. The rearrangement joins TRBV10-3 to TRBJ1-1; D unresolved. This CDR3 contains 13 residues. Trimming shortened V by 2 bases and J by 1 base, and 5 bases separated the two germline ends. Germline CDR1 ENHRY, CDR2 SYGVKD.

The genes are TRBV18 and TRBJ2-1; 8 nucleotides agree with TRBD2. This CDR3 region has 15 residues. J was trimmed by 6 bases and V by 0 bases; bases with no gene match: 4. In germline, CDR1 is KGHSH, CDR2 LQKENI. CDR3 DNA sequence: TGTGCCAGCTCACCACCGGGACTAGTCGGCAATGAGCAGTTCTTC. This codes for CASSPPGLVGNEQFF. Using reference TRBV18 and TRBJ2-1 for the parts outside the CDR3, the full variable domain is NAGVMQNPRHLVRRRGQEARLRCSPMKGHSHVYWYRQLPEEGLKFMVYLQKENIIDESGMPKERFSAEFPKEGPSILRIQQVVRGDSAAYFCASSPPGLVGNEQFFGPGTRLTVL.

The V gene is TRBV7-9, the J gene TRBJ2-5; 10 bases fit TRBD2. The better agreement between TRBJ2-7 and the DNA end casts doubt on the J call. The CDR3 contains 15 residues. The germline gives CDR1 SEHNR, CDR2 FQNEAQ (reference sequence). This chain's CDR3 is CASTMGLAGAYEQYF. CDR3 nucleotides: TGTGCCAGCACCATGGGTCTAGCGGGAGCCTACGAGCAGTACTTC.

In nucleotides, the CDR3 is TGTGCCAGTAGTATGACAGGACCCTTGAACACTGAAGCTTTCTTT. It yields the protein CASSMTGPLNTEAFF. This chain links TRBV19 with TRBJ1-1; D possibly corresponds to TRBD1 (6 bases). CDR1 and CDR2 from the germline V gene are LNHDA and SQIVND (reference sequence). The CDR3 has 15 residues. Trimming left V 3 bases short and J 0 bases short, with 11 bases between.

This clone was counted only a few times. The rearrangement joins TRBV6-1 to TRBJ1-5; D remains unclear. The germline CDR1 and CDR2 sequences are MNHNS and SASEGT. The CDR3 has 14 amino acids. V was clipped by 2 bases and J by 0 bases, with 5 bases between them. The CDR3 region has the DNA TGTGCCAGCAGTGAAAACATTAGCAATCAGCCCCAGCATTTT. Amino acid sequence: CASSENISNQPQHF.

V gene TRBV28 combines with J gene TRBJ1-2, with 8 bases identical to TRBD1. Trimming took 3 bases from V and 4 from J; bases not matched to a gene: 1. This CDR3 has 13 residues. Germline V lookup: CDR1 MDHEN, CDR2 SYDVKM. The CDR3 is CASSFTGGYGYTF. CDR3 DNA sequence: TGTGCCAGCAGTTTCACAGGGGGCTATGGCTACACCTTC.

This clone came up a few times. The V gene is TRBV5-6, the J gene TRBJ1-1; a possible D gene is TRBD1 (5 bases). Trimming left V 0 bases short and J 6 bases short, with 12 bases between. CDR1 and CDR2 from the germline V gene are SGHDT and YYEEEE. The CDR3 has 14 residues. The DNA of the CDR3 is TGTGCCAGCAGCTTGGCCGGGGGTGGATCTGAAGCTTTCTTT. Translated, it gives CASSLAGGGSEAFF.

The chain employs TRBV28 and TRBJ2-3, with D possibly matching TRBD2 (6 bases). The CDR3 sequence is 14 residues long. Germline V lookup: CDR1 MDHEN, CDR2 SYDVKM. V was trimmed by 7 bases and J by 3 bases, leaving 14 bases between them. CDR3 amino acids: CASKVGGSTDTQYF. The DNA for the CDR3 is TGTGCCAGCAAGGTGGGGGGTAGTACAGATACGCAGTATTTT.

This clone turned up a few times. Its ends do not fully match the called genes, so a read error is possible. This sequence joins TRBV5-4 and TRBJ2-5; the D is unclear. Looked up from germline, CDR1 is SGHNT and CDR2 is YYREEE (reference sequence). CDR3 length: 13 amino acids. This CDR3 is CASGLAHRETQYF. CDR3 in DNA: TGTGCCAGCGGCTTGGCGCACCGGGAGACCCAGTACTTC.

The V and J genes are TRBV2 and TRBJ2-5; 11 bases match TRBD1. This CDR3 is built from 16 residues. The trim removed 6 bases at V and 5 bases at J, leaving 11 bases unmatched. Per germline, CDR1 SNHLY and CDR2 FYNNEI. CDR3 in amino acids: CASRPAGQGVGETQYF. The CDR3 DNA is TGTGCCAGCAGGCCGGCGGGACAGGGGGTTGGGGAGACCCAGTACTTC.

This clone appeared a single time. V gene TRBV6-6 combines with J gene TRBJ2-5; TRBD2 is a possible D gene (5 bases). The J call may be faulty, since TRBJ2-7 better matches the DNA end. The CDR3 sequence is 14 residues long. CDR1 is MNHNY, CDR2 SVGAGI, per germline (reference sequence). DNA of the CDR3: TGTGCCAGCAGTTACGATGAGGGCTACTACGAGCAGTACTTC. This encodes CASSYDEGYYEQYF.

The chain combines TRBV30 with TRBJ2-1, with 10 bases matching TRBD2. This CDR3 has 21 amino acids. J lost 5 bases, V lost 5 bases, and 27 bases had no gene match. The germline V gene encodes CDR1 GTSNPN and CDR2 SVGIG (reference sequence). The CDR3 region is CAWQTGTVLAGQGRAHNEQFF. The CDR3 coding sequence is TGTGCCTGGCAAACCGGGACAGTACTAGCGGGGCAGGGCCGGGCACACAATGAGCAGTTCTTC.